A selection of T cell receptor beta chains follows, all from one sample in a study of cytomegalovirus exposure and HLA in healthy donors. TCRdb's copy holds only in-frame clones and misses some; the assay was immunoSEQ multiplex PCR. This repertoire shows approximately 150,000 clones, roughly 80% found once; its top ten account for 2.3%. The sequenced sample was PBMCs. These receptors were collected from a male donor in good health and CMV-seronegative. CDR3s include the opening cysteine and the closing phenylalanine or tryptophan. Fields, in order: clone size, V gene, J gene, D gene, CDR3 protein, CDR3 DNA. A D gene is named only where the DNA matches it firmly. The size field is filled for only some rows; it gives once, few, many or a size class.

.	TRBV5-6	TRBJ1-1	.	CASSLGVSRAFF	TGTGCCAGCAGCTTGGGAGTTTCCCGAGCTTTCTTT
.	TRBV5-4	TRBJ1-1	TRBD1	CASSIRDRVWTEAFF	TGTGCCAGCAGCATCCGGGACAGGGTTTGGACTGAAGCTTTCTTT
few	TRBV29-1	TRBJ2-7	.	CSVDSGTYEQYF	TGCAGCGTTGATTCGGGGACCTACGAGCAGTACTTC
.	TRBV5-6	TRBJ1-4	.	CASSPAGRREKLFF	TGTGCCAGCAGCCCAGCGGGGCGGAGGGAAAAACTGTTTTTT
.	TRBV5-1	TRBJ2-1	.	CASSEGQLGEQFF	TGCGCCAGCAGCGAGGGACAACTGGGGGAGCAGTTCTTC
.	TRBV6-5	TRBJ2-1	.	CASARGDNEQFF	TGTGCCAGCGCCAGGGGGGACAATGAGCAGTTCTTC
once	TRBV10-2	TRBJ2-1	.	CASSNQADNYNEQFF	TGCGCCAGCAGTAACCAGGCCGATAACTACAATGAGCAGTTCTTC
.	TRBV11-2	TRBJ2-2	.	CASSPGAGTNTGELFF	TGTGCCAGCAGCCCCGGGGCGGGAACTAACACCGGGGAGCTGTTTTTT
.	TRBV27	TRBJ1-4	TRBD1	CASSTQGALATNEKLFF	TGTGCCAGCAGTACACAGGGGGCGCTTGCAACTAATGAAAAACTGTTTTTT
.	TRBV5-6	TRBJ2-3	.	CASSLGGGGTDTQYF	TGTGCCAGCAGCTTAGGGGGGGGCGGCACAGATACGCAGTATTTT
once	TRBV11-3	TRBJ1-6	.	CANPQGEFSPLHF	TGTGCCAACCCACAGGGAGAATTTTCACCCCTCCACTTT
once	TRBV7-2	TRBJ1-6	.	CASSSRTVYNSPLHF	TGTGCCAGCAGCTCGCGGACAGTCTATAATTCACCCCTCCACTTT
.	TRBV6-4	TRBJ2-3	.	CASSERSASTDTQYF	TGTGCCAGCAGTGAACGCAGCGCTAGCACAGATACGCAGTATTTT
.	TRBV5-1	TRBJ2-5	TRBD1	CASSLPGQGGETQYF	TGCGCCAGCAGCTTGCCGGGACAGGGGGGGGAGACCCAGTACTTC
once	TRBV7-9	TRBJ2-1	TRBD2	CASSSGLAGGFRYNEQFF	TGTGCCAGCAGCTCGGGACTAGCGGGGGGTTTCAGATACAATGAGCAGTTCTTC
.	TRBV5-1	TRBJ2-5	.	CASSGQGQETQYF	TGCGCCAGCAGCGGGCAGGGCCAAGAGACCCAGTACTTC
.	TRBV6-6	TRBJ1-1	.	CASSKGAGYTEAFF	TGTGCCAGCAGTAAAGGGGCAGGGTACACTGAAGCTTTCTTT
.	TRBV11-3	TRBJ1-1	.	CASAQSGNTEAFF	TGTGCCAGCGCCCAAAGCGGGAACACTGAAGCTTTCTTT
.	TRBV14	TRBJ1-2	.	CASSQVGPTLGGSYGYTF	TGTGCCAGCAGCCAAGTCGGCCCGACGCTCGGGGGGAGCTATGGCTACACCTTC
.	TRBV19	TRBJ2-7	TRBD1	CASSRQGATYEQYF	TGTGCCAGTAGTCGACAGGGGGCAACCTACGAGCAGTACTTC
.	TRBV7-6	TRBJ2-5	TRBD2	CASSLNRPSSGGGETQYF	TGTGCCAGCAGCTTAAACCGGCCTTCCAGCGGGGGCGGGGAGACCCAGTACTTC
.	TRBV6-1	TRBJ2-2	.	CASSVRVGGELLF	TGTGCCAGCAGTGTCAGGGTGGGCGGGGAGCTGCTTTTT
once	TRBV9	TRBJ1-1	.	CASSVGSGSEAFF	TGTGCCAGCAGCGTAGGTTCGGGATCTGAAGCTTTCTTT
.	TRBV5-4	TRBJ1-1	TRBD1	CASSFDRDDTEAFF	TGTGCCAGCAGCTTTGACAGGGATGACACTGAAGCTTTCTTT
.	TRBV9	TRBJ2-3	.	CASSVGNTDTQYF	TGTGCCAGCAGCGTGGGCAACACAGATACGCAGTATTTT
.	TRBV27	TRBJ1-5	TRBD1	CASSFYGTGMNQPQHF	TGTGCCAGCAGTTTCTATGGGACAGGGATGAATCAGCCCCAGCATTTT
few	TRBV4-2	TRBJ1-2	.	CASSQVGGQNLGYGYTF	TGTGCCAGCAGCCAAGTCGGCGGACAGAATCTGGGCTATGGCTACACCTTC
.	TRBV19	TRBJ2-5	.	CASSIVPLQETQYF	TGTGCCAGTAGTATAGTACCCCTACAAGAGACCCAGTACTTC
.	TRBV5-1	TRBJ2-5	TRBD2	CASSLGGLAEETQYF	TGCGCCAGCAGCTTGGGGGGACTAGCGGAAGAGACCCAGTACTTC
.	TRBV5-6	TRBJ2-5	.	CASSSTRGHPLQYF	TGTGCCAGCAGCTCGACCCGGGGACACCCGCTCCAGTACTTC
.	TRBV9	TRBJ2-1	.	CASSVDAGVGYNEQFF	TGTGCCAGCAGCGTAGACGCAGGGGTGGGCTACAATGAGCAGTTCTTC
.	TRBV7-9	TRBJ1-1	.	CASSLVGASAEAFF	TGTGCCAGCAGCTTAGTAGGGGCAAGCGCTGAAGCTTTCTTT
.	TRBV4-1	TRBJ1-1	TRBD1	CASSQPRQGTEAFF	TGCGCCAGCAGCCAACCCAGACAGGGTACTGAAGCTTTCTTT
once	TRBV29-1	TRBJ1-2	TRBD1	CSAQATHGSDRGGGYTF	TGCAGCGCGCAGGCGACACACGGATCCGACAGGGGCGGTGGCTACACCTTC
.	TRBV4-1	TRBJ2-2	TRBD2	CASSDRLAGFTGELFF	TGCGCCAGCAGCGACCGACTAGCGGGTTTTACCGGGGAGCTGTTTTTT
few	TRBV28	TRBJ2-5	TRBD2	CASSSERGGPETQYF	TGTGCCAGCAGTTCCGAGCGGGGGGGCCCGGAGACCCAGTACTTC
once	TRBV9	TRBJ2-2	.	CASSVGTGLANTGELFF	TGTGCCAGCAGCGTAGGGACGGGACTGGCTAACACCGGGGAGCTGTTTTTT
few	TRBV29-1	TRBJ1-1	.	CSATGGGGTEAFF	TGCAGCGCCACGGGAGGGGGAGGCACTGAAGCTTTCTTT
.	TRBV7-9	TRBJ1-3	.	CASSLVLTGNTIYF	TGTGCCAGCAGCTTAGTGTTAACTGGAAACACCATATATTTT
.	TRBV5-1	TRBJ1-4	TRBD1	CASHTGGGPTNEKLFF	TGCGCCAGCCACACAGGGGGGGGCCCGACTAATGAAAAACTGTTTTTT
.	TRBV6-6	TRBJ1-2	TRBD1	CASSYPETGGEYGYTF	TGTGCCAGCAGTTACCCCGAGACAGGGGGGGAGTATGGCTACACCTTC
few	TRBV5-1	TRBJ2-3	.	CASSLAGGGGTDTQYF	TGCGCCAGCAGCTTGGCCGGGGGTGGGGGTACGGATACGCAGTATTTT
.	TRBV7-2	TRBJ1-5	.	CASSPNSNQPQHF	TGTGCCAGCAGCCCAAATAGCAATCAGCCCCAGCATTTT
.	TRBV7-7	TRBJ2-2	.	CASSLDRNTGELFF	TGTGCTAGCAGCTTGGACAGGAACACCGGGGAGCTGTTTTTT
few	TRBV7-9	TRBJ2-2	.	CASSPRVSGTGELFF	TGTGCCAGCAGCCCCCGGGTCTCTGGCACCGGGGAGCTGTTTTTT
.	TRBV6-6	TRBJ1-5	.	CASSGTGNQPQHF	TGTGCCAGCAGTGGAACAGGGAATCAGCCCCAGCATTTT
.	TRBV7-8	TRBJ1-5	TRBD1	CASSPRQGNQPQHF	TGTGCCAGCAGCCCCCGACAGGGAAATCAGCCCCAGCATTTT
.	TRBV7-8	TRBJ1-4	TRBD1	CASSVQGGTNEKLFF	TGTGCCAGCAGCGTACAGGGGGGAACTAATGAAAAACTGTTTTTT
few	TRBV7-6	TRBJ1-5	.	CASSLANNQPQHF	TGTGCCAGCAGCTTAGCCAATAATCAGCCCCAGCATTTT
few	TRBV11-2	TRBJ1-2	TRBD1	CASSSTGVRGYTF	TGTGCCAGCAGTTCAACAGGGGTCCGTGGCTACACCTTC
.	TRBV7-2	TRBJ1-2	TRBD1	CASSLDYRGVYGYTF	TGTGCCAGCAGCTTAGATTACAGGGGAGTCTATGGCTACACCTTC